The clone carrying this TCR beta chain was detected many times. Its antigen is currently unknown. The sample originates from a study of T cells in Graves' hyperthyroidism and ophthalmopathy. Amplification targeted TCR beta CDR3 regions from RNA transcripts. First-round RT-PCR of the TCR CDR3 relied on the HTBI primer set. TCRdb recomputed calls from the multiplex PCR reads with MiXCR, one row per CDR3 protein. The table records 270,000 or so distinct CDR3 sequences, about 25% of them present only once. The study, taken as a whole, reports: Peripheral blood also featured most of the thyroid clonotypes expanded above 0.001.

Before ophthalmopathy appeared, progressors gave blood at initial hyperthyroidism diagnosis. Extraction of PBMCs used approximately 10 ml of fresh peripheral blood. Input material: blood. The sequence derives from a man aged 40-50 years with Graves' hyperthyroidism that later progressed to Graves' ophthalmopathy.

CDR3 sequence: CAWKGDTGELFF. The CDR3 nucleotides are TGTGCCTGGAAGGGGGACACCGGGGAGCTGTTTTTT. The chain links TRBV30 to TRBJ2-2, with D perhaps matching TRBD1 (6 bases). The ends were cut back, 4 bases at V and 3 bases at J, with 6 bases in the middle. This CDR3 region has 12 residues. Germline V gene data show CDR1 as GTSNPN and CDR2 as SVGIG (reference sequence).